These 14 T cell receptor beta chains were sequenced from one sample in a study of cytomegalovirus exposure and HLA in healthy donors. Researchers ran the PCR with 60 Vbeta and 13 Jbeta primers. Some clones are missing from TCRdb's copy, which holds only in-frame ones; the method was immunoSEQ multiplex PCR. The repertoire holds about 40,000 clones, with approximately 70% as singletons. Input material: PBMCs. These receptors all stem from a middle-aged man in good health and CMV-seronegative.

The J gene is TRBJ1-5, the V gene TRBV7-2; 7 positions match TRBD1. The germline gives CDR1 SGHTA, CDR2 FQGNSA. The CDR3 is 16 amino acids. V shed 3 bases, J shed 5 bases, and the junction held 10 bases outside the gene matches. This CDR3 reads CASSLKQGSLDQPQHF. The DNA for the CDR3 is TGTGCCAGCAGCTTGAAACAGGGGTCCTTAGATCAGCCCCAGCATTTT.

This clone was detected only a few times. The chain is built from TRBV2 and TRBJ2-1, with 11 bases fitting TRBD2. The germline V gene has CDR1 SNHLY and CDR2 FYNNEI. This CDR3 comprises 15 residues. Germline trimming cut 4 bases from V and 4 bases from J; bases unmatched to any gene: 3. CDR3 region: CASSVAGGIYNEQFF. CDR3 in DNA: TGTGCCAGCAGTGTAGCGGGGGGGATTTACAATGAGCAGTTCTTC.

The chain joins TRBV29-1 to TRBJ2-5; the match to TRBD1 covers 7 bases. With 4 bases clipped from V and 4 bases from J, the junction kept 6 bases outside the gene matches. The germline CDR1 and CDR2 sequences are SQVTM and ANQGSEA. CDR3 size: 13 residues. The CDR3 bases are TGCAGCGTTGTACAGGGGTCGGGAGAGACCCAGTACTTC. Protein: CSVVQGSGETQYF.

This clone has a handful of counts. The gene calls are TRBV10-3 and TRBJ1-1; 7 bases map to TRBD1. This CDR3 has 13 amino acids. V was clipped by 6 bases and J by 10 bases; unmatched bases: 11. The germline V gene has CDR1 ENHRY and CDR2 SYGVKD. The CDR3 loop reads CAISSDREGLAFF. CDR3 nucleotide sequence: TGTGCCATCAGCTCCGACAGGGAAGGTTTAGCTTTCTTT.

The rearrangement uses TRBV9 and TRBJ1-2; a possible D gene is TRBD1 (6 bases). The CDR3 consists of 15 residues. Trimming left V 0 bases short and J 2 bases short, with 11 bases between. Germline V gene sequence: CDR1 SGDLS, CDR2 YYNGEE. The CDR3: CASSVEARGNYGYTF. CDR3 sequence (DNA): TGTGCCAGCAGCGTAGAGGCCAGGGGAAACTATGGCTACACCTTC.

The chain couples TRBV9 to TRBJ2-7, with TRBD1 as a possible D gene (6 bases). The CDR3 consists of 14 residues. The germline V and J ends were trimmed by 6 bases and 3 bases, with 16 bases remaining between them. The V gene's germline CDR1 is SGDLS and CDR2 YYNGEE. The CDR3 loop is CASNRETGNYEQYF. CDR3 coding DNA: TGTGCCAGCAACAGGGAGACAGGCAACTACGAGCAGTACTTC.

The chain's CDR3 is CASSQERPGGVSYNEQFF. CDR3 DNA sequence: TGTGCCAGCAGCCAAGAAAGGCCAGGCGGGGTCTCCTACAATGAGCAGTTCTTC. The chain couples TRBV14 to TRBJ2-1, with a possible D match to TRBD2 (6 bases). CDR1 SGHDN and CDR2 FVKESK come from the germline V gene. The V and J ends lost 0 bases and 0 bases respectively, with 15 bases between them. The CDR3 is 18 amino acids.

This clone has more than one count but fewer than ten. The CDR3, as DNA: TGTGCCAGCAGCGGGACTGCAAGCTCCTACGAGCAGTACTTC. It codes for CASSGTASSYEQYF. This chain connects TRBV6-5 to TRBJ2-7, with D possibly matching TRBD2 (6 bases). CDR3 size: 14 residues. The germline V and J ends were trimmed by 6 bases and 0 bases, with 12 bases remaining between them. CDR1 and CDR2 (germline): MNHEY, SVGAGI.

V usage is TRBV30 and J usage is TRBJ1-6; no firm D call. V was clipped by 3 bases and J by 10 bases, with 7 bases between them. The CDR3 spans 11 residues. Germline V gene data show CDR1 as GTSNPN and CDR2 as SVGIG (reference sequence). The CDR3 here is CAWRTTSPLHF. CDR3 DNA sequence: TGTGCCTGGAGAACAACGTCACCCCTCCACTTT. Full variable domain (outside the CDR3, taken from reference TRBV30 and TRBJ1-6): SQTIHQWPATLVQPVGSPLSLECTVEGTSNPNLYWYRQAAGRGLQLLFYSVGIGQISSEVPQNLSASRPQDRQFILSSKKLLLSDSGFYLCAWRTTSPLHFGNGTRLTVT.

The chain joins TRBV30 to TRBJ2-6; 7 nucleotides agree with TRBD1. The CDR3 runs to 15 residues. Per the germline V gene, CDR1 is GTSNPN and CDR2 is SVGIG (reference sequence). V lost 2 bases, J lost 1 base, and 2 bases stayed unmatched. The CDR3 is CAWSPGGSGANVLTF. For the CDR3, the DNA is TGTGCCTGGAGTCCAGGGGGATCTGGGGCCAACGTCCTGACTTTC.

The V call is TRBV30, the J call TRBJ1-1; D gene ambiguous. This CDR3 is built from 11 residues. V was pared by 0 bases and J by 10 bases, with 9 bases between. CDR1 is GTSNPN, CDR2 SVGIG, per germline (reference sequence). The CDR3 is CAWSVMAGAFF. In nucleotides, the CDR3 is TGTGCCTGGAGTGTCATGGCAGGAGCTTTCTTT.

The gene calls are TRBV6-6 and TRBJ1-5; possibly TRBD1 for D (5 bases). This CDR3 is 12 amino acids long. The germline V gene has CDR1 MNHNY and CDR2 SVGAGI (reference sequence). The V end lost 11 bases, the J end lost 3 bases, and 11 bases lay between the germline ends. CDR3: CAAGGSNQPQHF. In nucleotides, the CDR3 is TGTGCCGCGGGGGGGTCCAATCAGCCCCAGCATTTT.

This clone was counted a few times. The chain links TRBV7-9 to TRBJ1-4, with 10 nucleotides matching TRBD1. CDR1 and CDR2 from the germline V gene are SEHNR and FQNEAQ (reference sequence). The CDR3 is 15 residues long. V lost 5 bases and J lost 10; bases outside the gene matches: 10. The CDR3 sequence is CASSPGTGEGGKLFF. The CDR3 coding sequence is TGTGCCAGCAGCCCCGGGACAGGGGAGGGTGGAAAACTGTTTTTT.

The CDR3 loop is CASSYQATANYGYTF. The CDR3 DNA reads TGTGCCAGCAGTTATCAAGCCACCGCTAACTATGGCTACACCTTC. V gene TRBV11-2 combines with J gene TRBJ1-2; D gene ambiguous. The CDR3 covers 15 residues. The ends were cut back, 6 bases at V and 0 bases at J, with 14 bases in the middle. Per the germline V gene, CDR1 is SGHAT and CDR2 is FQNNGV.